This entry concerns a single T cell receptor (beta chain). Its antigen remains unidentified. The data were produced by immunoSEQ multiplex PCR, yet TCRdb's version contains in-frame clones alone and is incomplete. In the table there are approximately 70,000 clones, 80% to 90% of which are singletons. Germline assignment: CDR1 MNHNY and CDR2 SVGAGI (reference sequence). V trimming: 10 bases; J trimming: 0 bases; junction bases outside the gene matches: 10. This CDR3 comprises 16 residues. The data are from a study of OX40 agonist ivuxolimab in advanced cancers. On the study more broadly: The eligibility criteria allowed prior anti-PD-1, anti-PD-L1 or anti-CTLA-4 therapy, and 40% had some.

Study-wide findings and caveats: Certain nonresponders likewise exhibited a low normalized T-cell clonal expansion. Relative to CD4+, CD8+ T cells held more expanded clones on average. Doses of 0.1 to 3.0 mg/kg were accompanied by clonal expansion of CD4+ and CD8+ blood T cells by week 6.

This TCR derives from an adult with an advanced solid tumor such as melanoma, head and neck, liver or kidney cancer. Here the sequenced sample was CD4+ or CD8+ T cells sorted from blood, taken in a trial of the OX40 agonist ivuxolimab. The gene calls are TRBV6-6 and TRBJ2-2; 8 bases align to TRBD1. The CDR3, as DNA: TGTGCCATTTACCCTAAACAGGGGGCGAACACCGGGGAGCTGTTTTTT. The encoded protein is CAIYPKQGANTGELFF.